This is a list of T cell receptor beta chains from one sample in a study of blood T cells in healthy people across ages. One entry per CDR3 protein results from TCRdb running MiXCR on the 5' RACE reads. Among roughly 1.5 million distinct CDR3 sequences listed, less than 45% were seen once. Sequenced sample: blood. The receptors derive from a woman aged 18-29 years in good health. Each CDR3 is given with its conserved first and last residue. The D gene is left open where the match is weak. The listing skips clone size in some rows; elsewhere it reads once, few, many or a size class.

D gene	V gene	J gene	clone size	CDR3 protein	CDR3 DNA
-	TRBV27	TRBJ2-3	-	CASSFGVFTDTQYF	TGTGCCAGCAGTTTCGGGGTATTCACAGATACGCAGTATTTT
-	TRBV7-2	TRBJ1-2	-	CASSEYQENINYGYTF	TGTGCCAGCAGTGAATACCAGGAAAACATTAACTATGGCTACACCTTC
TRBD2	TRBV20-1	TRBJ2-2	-	CSARDPAGTSGRGELFF	TGCAGTGCTAGAGATCCGGCGGGCACTAGCGGGAGGGGGGAGCTGTTTTTT
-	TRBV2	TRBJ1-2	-	CASSVREGGYTF	TGTGCCAGCAGTGTGCGGGAGGGTGGCTACACCTTC
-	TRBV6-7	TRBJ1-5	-	CASSYCSGHNSNQPQHF	TGTGCCAGCAGTTATTGCTCGGGACACAATAGCAATCAGCCCCAGCATTTT
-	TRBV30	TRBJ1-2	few	CAWGRNYGYTF	TGTGCCTGGGGGCGCAACTATGGCTACACCTTC
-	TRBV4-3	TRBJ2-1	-	CASSQSRAVLYNEQFF	TGCGCCAGCAGCCAGAGCCGAGCGGTTCTGTACAATGAGCAGTTCTTC
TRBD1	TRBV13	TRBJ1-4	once	CASSPPGQNEKLFF	TGTGCCAGCAGCCCCCCGGGACAGAATGAAAAACTGTTTTTT
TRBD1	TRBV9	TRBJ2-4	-	CASSADRGGNIQYF	TGTGCCAGCAGCGCGGACAGGGGGGGAAACATTCAGTACTTC
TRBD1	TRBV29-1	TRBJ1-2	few	CSVLSGQVYGYTF	TGCAGCGTTTTGTCGGGACAGGTATATGGCTACACCTTC
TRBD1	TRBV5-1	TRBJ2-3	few	CASSRGQGATSTDTQYF	TGCGCCAGCAGCCGAGGACAGGGGGCAACAAGCACAGATACGCAGTATTTT
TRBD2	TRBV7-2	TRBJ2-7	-	CASSPRGLPYEQYF	TGTGCCAGCAGCCCACGGGGACTACCCTACGAGCAGTACTTC
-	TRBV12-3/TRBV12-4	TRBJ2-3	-	CASRSRRLKADTQYF	TGTGCCAGCAGGTCACGGAGACTAAAGGCAGATACGCAGTATTTT
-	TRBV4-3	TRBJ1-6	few	CASSQEANSPLHF	TGCGCCAGCAGCCAAGAGGCGAATTCACCCCTCCACTTT
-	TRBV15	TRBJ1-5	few	CATSRVQEYSNQPQHF	TGTGCCACCAGCAGAGTACAGGAGTATAGCAATCAGCCCCAGCATTTT
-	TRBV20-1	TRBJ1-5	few	CSARSSGNQPQHF	TGCAGTGCTAGGAGCTCGGGCAATCAGCCCCAGCATTTT
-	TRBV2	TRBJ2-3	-	CASRREGSSTDTKYF	TGTGCCAGCCGACGTGAGGGGTCTAGCACAGATACGAAGTATTTT
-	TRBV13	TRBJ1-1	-	CASSLTEGGAGTEAFF	TGTGCCAGCAGCCTGACGGAGGGGGGGGCTGGCACTGAAGCTTTCTTT
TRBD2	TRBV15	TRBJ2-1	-	CATSRHGLAGVADEQFF	TGTGCCACCAGCCGACATGGACTAGCGGGAGTTGCCGATGAGCAGTTCTTC
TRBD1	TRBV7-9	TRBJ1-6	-	CASSPIQDRWRPLHF	TGTGCCAGCAGCCCTATCCAGGACAGGTGGCGACCCCTCCACTTT
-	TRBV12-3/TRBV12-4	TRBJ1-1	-	CASSGGLMNTEAFF	TGTGCCAGCTCTGGGGGATTAATGAACACTGAAGCTTTCTTT
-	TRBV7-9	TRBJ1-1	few	CASSSFNTEAFF	TGTGCCAGCAGCTCCTTCAACACTGAAGCTTTCTTT
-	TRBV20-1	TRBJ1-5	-	CSARDVGGQPQHF	TGCAGTGCCAGGGACGTAGGAGGGCAGCCCCAGCATTTT
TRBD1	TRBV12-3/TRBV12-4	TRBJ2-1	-	CASSLRTGGRIYNEQFF	TGTGCCAGCAGTTTAAGGACAGGGGGACGCATCTACAATGAGCAGTTCTTC
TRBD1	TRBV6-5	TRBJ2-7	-	CASSQDRGLYNEQYF	TGTGCCAGCAGTCAGGACAGGGGGCTCTACAATGAGCAGTACTTC
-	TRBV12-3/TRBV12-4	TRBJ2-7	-	CASSFDRSRAEQYF	TGTGCCAGCAGTTTCGACAGATCTAGGGCCGAGCAGTACTTC
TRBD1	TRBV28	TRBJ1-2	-	CASGEGTGEYGYTF	TGTGCCAGCGGGGAAGGGACAGGGGAATATGGCTACACCTTC
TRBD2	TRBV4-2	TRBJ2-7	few	CASSQESTGTSSYEQYF	TGTGCCAGCAGCCAAGAGTCAACCGGGACTAGCTCCTACGAGCAGTACTTC
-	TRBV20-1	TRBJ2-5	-	CSARLAGDNEQYF	TGCAGTGCTAGACTAGCTGGGGACAATGAGCAGTACTTC
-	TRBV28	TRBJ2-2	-	CASSLAGNKRPGELFF	TGTGCCAGCAGTTTAGCGGGAAACAAACGTCCCGGGGAGCTGTTTTTT
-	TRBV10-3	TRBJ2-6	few	CAIRRDSGANVLTF	TGTGCCATCAGGAGGGACTCTGGGGCCAACGTCCTGACTTTC
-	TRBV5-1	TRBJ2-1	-	CASSLDAGGYNEQFF	TGCGCCAGCAGCTTGGACGCGGGTGGATACAATGAGCAGTTCTTC
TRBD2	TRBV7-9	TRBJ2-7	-	CASSAGLAGGPHSYEQYF	TGTGCCAGCAGCGCAGGACTAGCGGGAGGTCCCCACTCCTACGAGCAGTACTTC
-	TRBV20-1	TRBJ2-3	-	CSARYDRLRTDTRYF	TGCAGTGCCAGATACGACAGGTTGCGCACAGATACGCGGTATTTT
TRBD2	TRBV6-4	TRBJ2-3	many	CASSQLAGEDTQYF	TGTGCCAGCAGCCAGCTAGCGGGAGAAGATACGCAGTATTTT
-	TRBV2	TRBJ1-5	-	CASRPYQFLANQPQHF	TGTGCCAGCAGACCCTACCAGTTTTTGGCAAATCAGCCCCAGCATTTT
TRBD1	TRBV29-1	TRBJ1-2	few	CSSRTGIYGYTF	TGCAGCTCCCGGACAGGGATTTATGGCTACACCTTC
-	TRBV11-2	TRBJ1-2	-	CASSRRGVYGYTF	TGTGCCAGCAGCCGAAGAGGGGTCTATGGCTACACCTTC
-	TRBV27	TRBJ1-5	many	CASSLGRGNQPQHF	TGTGCCAGCAGTTTGGGCAGGGGTAATCAGCCCCAGCATTTT
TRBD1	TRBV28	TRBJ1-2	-	CASSWTGGYTF	TGTGCCAGCAGTTGGACAGGGGGCTACACCTTC
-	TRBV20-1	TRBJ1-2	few	CSARGAGGYGYTF	TGCAGTGCTAGAGGGGCCGGAGGCTATGGCTACACCTTC